The 19 T cell receptor beta chains listed next were all sequenced from one sample in a study of cytomegalovirus exposure and HLA in healthy donors. Some clones are missing from TCRdb's copy, which holds only in-frame ones; the method was immunoSEQ multiplex PCR. Altogether about 98,000 clones are present, roughly nine tenths being singletons, with the ten largest covering approximately 5.8%. What was sequenced was PBMCs. The receptor source for this set is a man aged 18 to 30 in good health and CMV-seropositive.

The CDR3 is CASSAWGRPSTDTQYF. DNA for the CDR3: TGCGCCAGCAGCGCCTGGGGCCGACCTAGCACAGATACGCAGTATTTT. J is TRBJ2-3 and V is TRBV5-1; possible D gene TRBD1, 5 bases. The V gene's germline CDR1 is SGHRS and CDR2 YFSETQ. Trimming removed 4 bases at V and 0 bases at J, with 15 bases between. The length of the CDR3 is 16 residues.

This CDR3 reads CATGTVGANEKLFF. CDR3 in DNA: TGTGCCACCGGGACAGTAGGTGCTAATGAAAAACTGTTTTTT. This chain links TRBV2 with TRBJ1-4; 7 nucleotides line up with TRBD1. CDR1 and CDR2 from the germline V gene are SNHLY and FYNNEI. The CDR3 runs 14 residues. V lost 10 bases, J lost 3 bases, and 8 bases stayed unmatched.

This chain joins TRBV7-9 and TRBJ1-1; TRBD1 agrees at 8 bases. Per the germline V gene, CDR1 is SEHNR and CDR2 is FQNEAQ (reference sequence). The CDR3 is 15 residues long. J gave up 0 bases and V 5 bases, and 5 bases lay outside the gene matches. The CDR3 is CASSPQGALNTEAFF. The CDR3 DNA sequence: TGTGCCAGCAGCCCCCAGGGGGCCCTGAACACTGAAGCTTTCTTT. Together with reference TRBV7-9 and TRBJ1-1, the CDR3 gives the full variable domain: DTGVSQNPRHKITKRGQNVTFRCDPISEHNRLYWYRQTLGQGPEFLTYFQNEAQLEKSRLLSDRFSAERPKGSFSTLEIQRTEQGDSAMYLCASSPQGALNTEAFFGQGTRLTVV.

The genes are TRBV5-4 and TRBJ2-3; TRBD1 aligns across 7 bases. The germline V gene encodes CDR1 SGHNT and CDR2 YYREEE (reference sequence). J gave up 2 bases and V 4 bases, and 10 bases lay outside the gene matches. The CDR3 has 16 amino acids. CDR3 in amino acids: CASSPTLDRPTDTQYF. CDR3 in DNA: TGTGCCAGCAGCCCAACGTTGGACAGGCCCACAGATACGCAGTATTTT.

This clone has just one count. The chain is built from TRBV6-6 and TRBJ2-2; 7 bases fit TRBD1. The CDR3 spans 13 residues. Germline CDR1 is MNHNY and CDR2 is SVGAGI (reference sequence). The ends lost 10 bases at V and 3 bases at J; junction bases unmatched: 5. CDR3 nucleotide sequence: TGTGCCACACGACAGGGTTACACCGGGGAGCTGTTTTTT. The encoded protein is CATRQGYTGELFF.

The V gene is TRBV12-5, the J gene TRBJ2-1, with TRBD2 identical over 11 bases. With 2 bases clipped from V and 6 bases from J, the junction kept 6 bases outside the gene matches. CDR1 and CDR2 from the germline V gene are LGHNT and FRNRAP. This CDR3 has 16 residues. The CDR3 coding sequence is TGTGCTAGTGGTTTGCAGACTAGCGGGACAATCAATGAGCAGTTCTTC. Protein sequence: CASGLQTSGTINEQFF. The whole variable domain, remainder taken from reference TRBV12-5 and TRBJ2-1, is DARVTQTPRHKVTEMGQEVTMRCQPILGHNTVFWYRQTMMQGLELLAYFRNRAPLDDSGMPKDRFSAEMPDATLATLKIQPSEPRDSAVYFCASGLQTSGTINEQFFGPGTRLTVL.

This chain joins TRBV7-8 and TRBJ2-7, with 15 positions matching TRBD2. CDR1 and CDR2 (germline): SGHVS, FQNEAQ. V was pared by 5 bases and J by 2 bases, with 4 bases of the junction left unmatched. CDR3 length equals 16 residues. As DNA, the CDR3 is TGTGCCAGCAGCCCGGGACTAGCGGGAGGCGCCTACGAGCAGTACTTC. The encoded protein is CASSPGLAGGAYEQYF.

A few counts support this clone. The V gene is TRBV7-8, the J gene TRBJ1-3; 7 nucleotides line up with TRBD1. V dropped 0 bases and J dropped 3; count of bases not matched to a gene: 11. This CDR3 has 18 amino acids. The V gene's germline CDR1 is SGHVS and CDR2 FQNEAQ. The CDR3 protein is CASSLAEGPGGIGNTIYF. The CDR3 nucleotides read TGTGCCAGCAGCTTAGCGGAGGGGCCAGGGGGTATTGGAAACACCATATATTTT.

V gene TRBV7-9 combines with J gene TRBJ1-2, with 7 bases aligning to TRBD1. CDR1 SEHNR and CDR2 FQNEAQ come from the germline V gene (reference sequence). The CDR3 loop spans 13 amino acids. The trim removed 5 bases at V and 5 bases at J, leaving 5 bases unmatched. CDR3 nucleotides: TGTGCCAGCAGCCCCGGGACAGCTTATGGCTACACCTTC. Residues: CASSPGTAYGYTF.

V usage is TRBV11-2 and J usage is TRBJ2-1, with 8 bases fitting TRBD2. The CDR3 is 15 amino acids. Germline CDR1 is SGHAT and CDR2 is FQNNGV. J lost 4 bases, V lost 3 bases, and 5 bases had no gene match. In DNA form, the CDR3 reads TGTGCCAGCAGCTTTTTGCGGGGGGAGTACAATGAGCAGTTCTTC. This sequence encodes CASSFLRGEYNEQFF.

The J gene is TRBJ1-1, the V gene TRBV19; 9 positions agree with TRBD1. Germline V CDR1 and CDR2: LNHDA, SQIVND (reference sequence). CDR3 length equals 15 residues. V dropped 4 bases and J dropped 5; count of bases not matched to a gene: 8. The CDR3 protein is CASSTGQGLGTEAFF. CDR3 sequence (DNA): TGTGCCAGTAGTACGGGACAGGGTTTGGGTACTGAAGCTTTCTTT.

The V gene is TRBV27, the J gene TRBJ2-1; D unresolved. Germline V gives CDR1 MNHEY, CDR2 SMNVEV (reference sequence). The CDR3 consists of 11 residues. Deletions cut 8 bases from V and 6 bases from J, with 8 bases between. The CDR3 sequence is CASGLLNEQFF. CDR3 nucleotide sequence: TGTGCCAGCGGCCTCCTCAATGAGCAGTTCTTC.

This rearrangement joins TRBV7-2 to TRBJ2-1, with 9 bases lining up with TRBD2. Germline V gives CDR1 SGHTA, CDR2 FQGNSA. With 1 base clipped from V and 12 bases from J, the junction kept 13 bases outside the gene matches. This CDR3 has 16 amino acids. CDR3 sequence reads: CASSLVSTSGPSGQFF. The CDR3 DNA follows: TGTGCCAGCAGCTTAGTATCGACTAGCGGCCCCTCTGGGCAGTTCTTC. The variable domain in full, with the rest retrieved from reference TRBV7-2 and TRBJ2-1, is GAGVSQSPSNKVTEKGKDVELRCDPISGHTALYWYRQSLGQGLEFLIYFQGNSAPDKSGLPSDRFSAERTGGSVSTLTIQRTQQEDSAVYLCASSLVSTSGPSGQFFGPGTRLTVL.

The rearrangement links TRBV6-1 to TRBJ1-1; weak D call: TRBD1 (5 bases). The germline CDR1 and CDR2 sequences are MNHNS and SASEGT. The CDR3 has 14 amino acids. V lost 8 bases and J 2 bases, leaving 15 bases between the germline ends. The CDR3 DNA sequence: TGTGCCAGCGCTGGACAACCGCCCAACACTGAAGCTTTCTTT. This encodes CASAGQPPNTEAFF.

The count of this clone is one. The rearrangement joins TRBV7-2 to TRBJ2-5, with 9 bases aligning to TRBD2. Unmatched junction bases numbered 11, after V lost 1 base and J lost 5 bases. This CDR3 comprises 17 residues. Germline V gene lookup returns CDR1 SGHTA and CDR2 FQGNSA. In DNA, the CDR3 is TGTGCCAGCAGCTTAGAGCGGGCGGCGGGGGGGCATGAGACCCAGTACTTC. It translates to CASSLERAAGGHETQYF.

J is TRBJ2-7 and V is TRBV12-5; weak D call: TRBD1 (6 bases). Germline CDR1 reads LGHNT; CDR2 reads FRNRAP. The CDR3 covers 14 residues. Trimming removed 0 bases at V and 5 bases at J, with 11 bases between. The CDR3: CASGLVRGRDEQYF. The CDR3 nucleotides read TGTGCTAGTGGTTTGGTCAGGGGCAGGGACGAGCAGTACTTC. The complete variable domain, with remaining parts taken from reference TRBV12-5 and TRBJ2-7, reads DARVTQTPRHKVTEMGQEVTMRCQPILGHNTVFWYRQTMMQGLELLAYFRNRAPLDDSGMPKDRFSAEMPDATLATLKIQPSEPRDSAVYFCASGLVRGRDEQYFGPGTRLTVT.

The chain has TRBV5-4 and TRBJ1-2; D is perhaps TRBD1 (6 bases). CDR3 size: 14 residues. Germline V gene lookup returns CDR1 SGHNT and CDR2 YYREEE (reference sequence). The germline V and J ends were trimmed by 4 bases and 2 bases, with 12 bases remaining between them. The CDR3 spells CASSLDRLNYGYTF. For the CDR3, the DNA is TGTGCCAGCAGCCTAGACAGGTTGAACTATGGCTACACCTTC.

The chain links TRBV19 to TRBJ2-3; 7 nucleotides agree with TRBD2. V lost 4 bases to trimming and J lost 2 bases; unmatched junction nucleotides: 3. Germline CDR1 LNHDA, CDR2 SQIVND (reference sequence). The CDR3 runs 14 residues. CDR3 residues: CASSRGGFTDTQYF. CDR3 nucleotide sequence: TGTGCCAGTAGTAGGGGAGGGTTCACAGATACGCAGTATTTT.

The V call is TRBV9, the J call TRBJ2-7, with TRBD1 identical over 8 bases. Germline loops: CDR1 SGDLS, CDR2 YYNGEE. The V and J ends lost 3 bases and 2 bases, in that order; junction bases with no gene match: 4. This CDR3 is built from 14 residues. The CDR3 DNA reads TGTGCCAGCAGCGCCAGGACAGGGACCTACGAGCAGTACTTC. Translating it yields CASSARTGTYEQYF. The complete variable domain, with remaining parts taken from reference TRBV9 and TRBJ2-7, reads DSGVTQTPKHLITATGQRVTLRCSPRSGDLSVYWYQQSLDQGLQFLIQYYNGEERAKGNILERFSAQQFPDLHSELNLSSLELGDSALYFCASSARTGTYEQYFGPGTRLTVT.